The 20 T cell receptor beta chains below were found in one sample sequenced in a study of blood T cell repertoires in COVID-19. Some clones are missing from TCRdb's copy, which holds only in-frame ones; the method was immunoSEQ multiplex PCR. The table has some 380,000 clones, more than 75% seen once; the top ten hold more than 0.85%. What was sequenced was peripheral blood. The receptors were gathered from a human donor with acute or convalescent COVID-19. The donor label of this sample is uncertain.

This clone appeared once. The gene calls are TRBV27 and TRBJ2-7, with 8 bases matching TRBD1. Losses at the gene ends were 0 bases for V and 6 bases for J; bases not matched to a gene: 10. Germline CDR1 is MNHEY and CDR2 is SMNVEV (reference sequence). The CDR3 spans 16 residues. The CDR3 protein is CASSLSMDRVAREQYF. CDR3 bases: TGTGCCAGCAGTTTATCGATGGACAGGGTAGCTCGCGAGCAGTACTTC.

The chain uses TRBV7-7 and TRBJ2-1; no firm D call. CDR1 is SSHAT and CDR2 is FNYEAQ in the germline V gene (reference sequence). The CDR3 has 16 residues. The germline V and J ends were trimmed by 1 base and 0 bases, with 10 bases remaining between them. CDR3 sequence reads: CASSLVHSSSYNEQFF. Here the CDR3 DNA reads TGTGCCAGCAGCTTAGTACACAGCAGCTCCTACAATGAGCAGTTCTTC.

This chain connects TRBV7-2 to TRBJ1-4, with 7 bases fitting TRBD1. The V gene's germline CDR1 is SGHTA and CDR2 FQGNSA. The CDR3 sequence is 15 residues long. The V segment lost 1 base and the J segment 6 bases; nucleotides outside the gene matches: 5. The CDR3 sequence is CASSLVWQGDEKLFF. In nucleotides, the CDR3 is TGTGCCAGCAGCTTAGTTTGGCAGGGGGATGAAAAACTGTTTTTT. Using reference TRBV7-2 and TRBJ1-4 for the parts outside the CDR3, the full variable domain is GAGVSQSPSNKVTEKGKDVELRCDPISGHTALYWYRQSLGQGLEFLIYFQGNSAPDKSGLPSDRFSAERTGGSVSTLTIQRTQQEDSAVYLCASSLVWQGDEKLFFGSGTQLSVL.

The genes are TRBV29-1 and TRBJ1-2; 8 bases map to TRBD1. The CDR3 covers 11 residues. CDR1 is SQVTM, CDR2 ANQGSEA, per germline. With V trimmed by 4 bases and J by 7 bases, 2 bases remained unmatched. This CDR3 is CSVGQGFGYTF. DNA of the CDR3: TGCAGCGTTGGACAGGGGTTTGGCTACACCTTC.

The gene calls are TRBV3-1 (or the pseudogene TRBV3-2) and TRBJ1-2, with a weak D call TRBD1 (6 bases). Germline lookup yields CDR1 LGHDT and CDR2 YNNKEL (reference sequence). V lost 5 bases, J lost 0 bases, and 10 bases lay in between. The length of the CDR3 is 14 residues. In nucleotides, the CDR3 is TGTGCCAGCAGCTCCAAGGGGGCTAACTATGGCTACACCTTC. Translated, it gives CASSSKGANYGYTF.

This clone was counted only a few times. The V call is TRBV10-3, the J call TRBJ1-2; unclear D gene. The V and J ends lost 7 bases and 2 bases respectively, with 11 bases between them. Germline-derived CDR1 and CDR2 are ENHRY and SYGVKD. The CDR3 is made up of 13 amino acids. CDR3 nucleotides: TGTGCCATCAAGGAGGTAATGAACTATGGCTACACCTTC. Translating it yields CAIKEVMNYGYTF.

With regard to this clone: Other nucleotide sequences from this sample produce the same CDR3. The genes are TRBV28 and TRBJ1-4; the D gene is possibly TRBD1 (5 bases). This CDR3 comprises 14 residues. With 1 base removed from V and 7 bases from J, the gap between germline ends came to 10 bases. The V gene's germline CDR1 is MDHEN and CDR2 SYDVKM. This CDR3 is CASSLLGRGEKLFF. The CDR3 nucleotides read TGTGCCAGCAGTTTATTGGGTAGGGGTGAAAAACTGTTTTTT.

This CDR3 is CASRPGVDRASTEAFF. CDR3 DNA sequence: TGTGCCAGCAGGCCGGGGGTAGATAGGGCCTCCACTGAAGCTTTCTTT. The genes are TRBV27 and TRBJ1-1; weak D call: TRBD1 (5 bases). This CDR3 is 16 amino acids long. Germline CDR1 MNHEY, CDR2 SMNVEV (reference sequence). The germline V and J ends were trimmed by 6 bases and 4 bases, with 21 bases remaining between them.

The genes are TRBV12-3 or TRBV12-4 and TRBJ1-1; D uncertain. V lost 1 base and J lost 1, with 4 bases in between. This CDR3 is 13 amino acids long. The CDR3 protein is CASSLVRNTEAFF. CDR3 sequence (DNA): TGTGCCAGCAGTTTAGTGAGGAACACTGAAGCTTTCTTT.

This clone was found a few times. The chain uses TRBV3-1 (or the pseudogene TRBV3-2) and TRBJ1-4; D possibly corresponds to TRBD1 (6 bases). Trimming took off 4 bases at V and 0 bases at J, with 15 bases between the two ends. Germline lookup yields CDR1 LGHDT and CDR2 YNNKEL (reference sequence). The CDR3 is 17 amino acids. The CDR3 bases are TGTGCCAGCAGCCCGGCACAGGGCCTTGCAACTAATGAAAAACTGTTTTTT. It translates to CASSPAQGLATNEKLFF.

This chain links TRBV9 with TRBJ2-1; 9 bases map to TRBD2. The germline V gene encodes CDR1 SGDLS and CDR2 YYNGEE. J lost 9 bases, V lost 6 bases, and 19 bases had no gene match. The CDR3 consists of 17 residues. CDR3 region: CASTPNFQGLARGEQFF. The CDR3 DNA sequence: TGTGCCAGCACCCCAAATTTCCAGGGACTAGCCAGGGGTGAGCAGTTCTTC. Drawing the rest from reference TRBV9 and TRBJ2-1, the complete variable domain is DSGVTQTPKHLITATGQRVTLRCSPRSGDLSVYWYQQSLDQGLQFLIQYYNGEERAKGNILERFSAQQFPDLHSELNLSSLELGDSALYFCASTPNFQGLARGEQFFGPGTRLTVL.

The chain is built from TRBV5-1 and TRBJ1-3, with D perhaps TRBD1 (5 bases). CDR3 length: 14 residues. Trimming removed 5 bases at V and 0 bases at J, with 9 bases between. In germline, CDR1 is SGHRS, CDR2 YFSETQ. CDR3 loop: CASRDTFSGNTIYF. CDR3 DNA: TGCGCCAGCAGGGACACCTTCTCTGGAAACACCATATATTTT.

The CDR3 DNA reads TGTGCCAGCACGCGGGGACAGGGAATTGGGAATGGCTACACCTTC. It translates to CASTRGQGIGNGYTF. The genes are TRBV3-1 (or the pseudogene TRBV3-2) and TRBJ1-2; TRBD1 matches at 9 bases. The V gene end was trimmed by 7 bases and the J gene end by 6 bases; junction bases not matched to a gene: 12. Germline CDR1 is LGHDT and CDR2 is YNNKEL (reference sequence). This CDR3 is 15 amino acids long.

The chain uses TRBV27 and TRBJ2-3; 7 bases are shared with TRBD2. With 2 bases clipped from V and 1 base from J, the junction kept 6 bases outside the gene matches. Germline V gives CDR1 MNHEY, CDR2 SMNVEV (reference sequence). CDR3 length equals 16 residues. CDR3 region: CASSLRLAFGTDTQYF. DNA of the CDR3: TGTGCCAGCAGTTTAAGACTAGCCTTTGGCACAGATACGCAGTATTTT.

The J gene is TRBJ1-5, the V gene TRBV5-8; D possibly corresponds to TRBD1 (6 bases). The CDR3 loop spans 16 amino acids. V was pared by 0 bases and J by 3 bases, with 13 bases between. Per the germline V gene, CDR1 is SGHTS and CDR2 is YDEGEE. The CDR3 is CASSLGGRGNNQPQHF. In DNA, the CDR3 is TGTGCCAGCAGCTTGGGGGGCAGGGGAAACAATCAGCCCCAGCATTTT.

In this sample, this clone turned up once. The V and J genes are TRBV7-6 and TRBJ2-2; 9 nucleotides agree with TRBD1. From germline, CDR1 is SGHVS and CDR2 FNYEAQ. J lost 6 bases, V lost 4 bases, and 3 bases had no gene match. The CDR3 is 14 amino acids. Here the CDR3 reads CASSSGQGPGELFF. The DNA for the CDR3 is TGTGCCAGCAGCTCGGGACAGGGTCCCGGGGAGCTGTTTTTT.

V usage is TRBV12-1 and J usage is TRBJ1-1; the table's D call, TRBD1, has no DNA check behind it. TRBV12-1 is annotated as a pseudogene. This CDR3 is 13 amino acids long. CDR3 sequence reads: CASLGQVPNQAFF. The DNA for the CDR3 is TGTGCCAGCCTCGGTCAGGTTCCAAATCAAGCTTTCTTT.

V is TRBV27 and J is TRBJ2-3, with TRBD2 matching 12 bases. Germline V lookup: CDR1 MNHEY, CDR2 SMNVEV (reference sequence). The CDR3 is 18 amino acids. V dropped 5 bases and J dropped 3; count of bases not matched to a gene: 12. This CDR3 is CASSPVIPSGGGTDTQYF. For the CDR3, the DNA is TGTGCCAGCAGTCCCGTTATACCTAGCGGGGGGGGGACAGATACGCAGTATTTT.

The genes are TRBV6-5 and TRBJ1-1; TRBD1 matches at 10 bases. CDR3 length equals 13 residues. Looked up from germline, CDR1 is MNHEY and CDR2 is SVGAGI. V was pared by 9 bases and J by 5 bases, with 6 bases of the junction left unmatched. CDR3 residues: CASRDRGRTEAFF. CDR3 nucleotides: TGTGCCAGTCGAGACAGGGGGCGTACTGAAGCTTTCTTT.

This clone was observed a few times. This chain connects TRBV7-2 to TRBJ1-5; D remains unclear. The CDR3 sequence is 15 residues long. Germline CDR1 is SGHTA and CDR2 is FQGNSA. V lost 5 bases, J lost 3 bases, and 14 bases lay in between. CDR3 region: CASSPGMGFNQPQHF. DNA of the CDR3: TGTGCCAGCAGCCCGGGGATGGGGTTCAATCAGCCCCAGCATTTT.